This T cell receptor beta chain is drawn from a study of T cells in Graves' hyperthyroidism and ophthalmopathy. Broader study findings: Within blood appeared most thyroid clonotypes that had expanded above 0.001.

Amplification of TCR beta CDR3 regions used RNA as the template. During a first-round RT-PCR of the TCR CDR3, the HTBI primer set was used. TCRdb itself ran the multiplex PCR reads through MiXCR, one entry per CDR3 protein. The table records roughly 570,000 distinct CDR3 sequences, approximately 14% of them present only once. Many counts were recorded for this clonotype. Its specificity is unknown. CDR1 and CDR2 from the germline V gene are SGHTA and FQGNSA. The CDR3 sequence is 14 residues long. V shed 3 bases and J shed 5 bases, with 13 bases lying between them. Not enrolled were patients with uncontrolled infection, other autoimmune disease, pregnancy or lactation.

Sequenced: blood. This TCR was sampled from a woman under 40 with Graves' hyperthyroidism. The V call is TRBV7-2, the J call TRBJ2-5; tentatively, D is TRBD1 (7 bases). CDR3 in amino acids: CASSFSRGEETQYF. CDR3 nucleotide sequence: TGTGCCAGCAGCTTTTCCAGGGGGGAGGAGACCCAGTACTTC.